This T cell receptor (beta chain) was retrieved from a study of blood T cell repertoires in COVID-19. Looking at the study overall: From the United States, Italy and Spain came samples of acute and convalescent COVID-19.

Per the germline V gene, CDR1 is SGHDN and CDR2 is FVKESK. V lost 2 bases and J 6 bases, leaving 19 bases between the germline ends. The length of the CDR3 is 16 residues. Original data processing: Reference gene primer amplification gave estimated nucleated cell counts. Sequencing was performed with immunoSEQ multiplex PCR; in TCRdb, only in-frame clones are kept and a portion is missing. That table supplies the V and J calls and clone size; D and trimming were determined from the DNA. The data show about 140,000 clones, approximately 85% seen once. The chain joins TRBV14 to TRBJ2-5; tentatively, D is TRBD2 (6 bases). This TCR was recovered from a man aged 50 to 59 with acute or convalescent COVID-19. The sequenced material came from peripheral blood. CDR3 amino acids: CASSQSTGTEWKTQYF. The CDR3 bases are TGTGCCAGCAGCCAAAGCACCGGGACTGAGTGGAAGACCCAGTACTTC.